This T cell receptor (beta chain) was profiled in a study of CD8+CD57+ T cells in acquired aplastic anemia. As for the study in general: On average, sorted CD4+ and CD8+ cells gave around 3 ug of DNA. Healthy CD8+ samples averaged approximately 11 million reads.

Comment on this clonotype: Antigen: not known.

Overall study results and limits: The same twenty-nine CD8+ CDR3 sequences occurred in patients and in controls. A significant difference in CD8+ Simpson's diversity between patients and controls was not found.

There are 16 residues in the CDR3. Germline V gene data show CDR1 as SGHRS and CDR2 as YFSETQ. Trimming removed 5 bases from V and 4 bases from J; junction bases left unmatched: 9. CDR3 and TCR beta VDJ profiling relied on genomic DNA as the template. TCRdb reprocessed the reads via MiXCR and lists one record per CDR3 protein. The sample has some 190,000 distinct CDR3 sequences, 40% to 55% seen once. The sequenced sample consisted of sorted CD4+, CD8+, or CD8+CD57+ T cells (not recorded which) from PBMCs. The sequence was collected from a human donor in good health. The rearrangement uses TRBV5-1 and TRBJ2-3, with 11 bases that match TRBD2. The CDR3 protein is CASRYTSGSFADTQYF. DNA for the CDR3: TGCGCCAGCAGGTATACTAGCGGGAGTTTTGCAGATACGCAGTATTTT.